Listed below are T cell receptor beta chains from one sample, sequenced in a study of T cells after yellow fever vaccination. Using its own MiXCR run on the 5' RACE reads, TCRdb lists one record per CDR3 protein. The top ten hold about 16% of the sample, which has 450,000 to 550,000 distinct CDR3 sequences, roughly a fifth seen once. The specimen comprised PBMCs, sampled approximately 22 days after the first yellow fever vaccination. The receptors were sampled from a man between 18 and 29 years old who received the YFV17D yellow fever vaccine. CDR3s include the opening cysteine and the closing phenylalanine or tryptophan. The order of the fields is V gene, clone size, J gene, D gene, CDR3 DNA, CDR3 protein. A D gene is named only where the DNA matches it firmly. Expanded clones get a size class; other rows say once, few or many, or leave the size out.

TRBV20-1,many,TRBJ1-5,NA,TGCAGTGCTAGAGCCGGGGATCAGCCCCAGCATTTT,CSARAGDQPQHF
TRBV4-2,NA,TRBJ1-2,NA,TGTGCCAGCAGCCAAGATATTCGCCAGGGCTATGGCTACACCTTC,CASSQDIRQGYGYTF
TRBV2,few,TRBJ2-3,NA,TGTGCCGACCGGGCGGCTAGCACAGATACGCAGTATTTT,CADRAASTDTQYF
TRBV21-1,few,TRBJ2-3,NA,TGTGCCAGCAGCAAAGCGTCAGCGGGGGTTATTTGTAGCACAGATACGCAGTATTTT,CASSKASAGVICSTDTQYF
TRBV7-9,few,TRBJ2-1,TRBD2,TGTGCCAGCAGCAGCCGTCTAGCGGGGGGTCACAATGAGCAGTTCTTC,CASSSRLAGGHNEQFF
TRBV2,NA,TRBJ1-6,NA,TGTGCCAGCAGGGACTACAGGGACCGGGGTTCACCCCTCCACTTT,CASRDYRDRGSPLHF
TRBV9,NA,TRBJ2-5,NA,TGTGCCAGCAGCGCGACGGGACGGTACCAAGAGACCCAGTACTTC,CASSATGRYQETQYF
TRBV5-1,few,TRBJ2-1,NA,TGCGCCAGCAGCTTGGTCGGGTCTACCGCGTACAATGAGCAGTTCTTC,CASSLVGSTAYNEQFF
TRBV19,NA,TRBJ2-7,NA,TGTGCCAGTAGTATAGCCTTCGAACGGGGCTCCTACGAGCAGTACTTC,CASSIAFERGSYEQYF
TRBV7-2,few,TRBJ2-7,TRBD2,TGTGCCAGCAGCTCCTGGGAGGGTTTCTACGAGCAGTACTTC,CASSSWEGFYEQYF
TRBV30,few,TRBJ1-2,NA,TGTGCCTGGAGTGATGGGGGAGGCGGCTACACCTTC,CAWSDGGGGYTF
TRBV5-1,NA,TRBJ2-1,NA,TGCGCCAGCAGCTTAGGCAGGGGCCCCCTCTCCTACAATGAGCAGTTCTTC,CASSLGRGPLSYNEQFF
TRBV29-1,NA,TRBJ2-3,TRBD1,TGCAGCGTTGCCCCTGGACAGGGGGGGGATACGCAGTATTTT,CSVAPGQGGDTQYF
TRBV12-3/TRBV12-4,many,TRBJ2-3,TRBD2,TGTGCCAGCAGTCATCCTAGCGGGGGTACAGATACGCAGTATTTT,CASSHPSGGTDTQYF
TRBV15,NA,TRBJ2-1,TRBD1,TGTGCCACCAGCCGGGGACAGGCGACCTACAATGAGCAGTTCTTC,CATSRGQATYNEQFF
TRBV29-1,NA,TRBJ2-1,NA,TGCAGCGTTGAACAGAGATACAATGAGCAGTTCTTC,CSVEQRYNEQFF
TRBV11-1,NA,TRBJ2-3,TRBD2,TGTGCCAGCAGCCCGGCCAGAGCGGGGTCACTTCAAGGACTCACAGATACGCAGTATTTT,CASSPARAGSLQGLTDTQYF
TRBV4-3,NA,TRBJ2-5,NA,TGCGCCAGCAGCCAAACGGGGCAAGAGACCCAGTACTTC,CASSQTGQETQYF
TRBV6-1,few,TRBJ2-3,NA,TGTGCCAGCAGCACCTCTTGGGCCAGTACGCAGTATTTT,CASSTSWASTQYF
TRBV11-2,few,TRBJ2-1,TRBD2,TGTGCCAGCAGCTCGTGGACTAGCGGGGGAATTGAGCAGTTCTTC,CASSSWTSGGIEQFF
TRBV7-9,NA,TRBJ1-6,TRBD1,TGTGCCAGCAGCGATACAGGGGCCTCCTATAATTCACCCCTCCACTTT,CASSDTGASYNSPLHF
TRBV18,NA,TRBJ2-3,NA,TGTGCCAGCTCAAACCCCCCAGATACGCAGTATTTT,CASSNPPDTQYF
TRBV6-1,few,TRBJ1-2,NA,TGTGCCAGCAGTAAAGGGGCTGGCTACACCTTC,CASSKGAGYTF
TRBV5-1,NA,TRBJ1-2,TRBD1,TGCGCCAGCAGCTTGGCAGGGGGAGTCAGGGCTGGCTACACCTTC,CASSLAGGVRAGYTF
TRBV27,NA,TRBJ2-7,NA,TGTGCCAGCAGGAGCCCGGGGGAGTCCTACGAGCAGTACTTC,CASRSPGESYEQYF
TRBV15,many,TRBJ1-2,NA,TGTGCCACCAGCAGAGATCGGGAAGGGGGGAGCCATGGCTACACCTTC,CATSRDREGGSHGYTF
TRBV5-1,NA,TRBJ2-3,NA,TGCGCCAGCAGCTTGGGGTCGGGCCCAGGCACAGATACGCAGTATTTT,CASSLGSGPGTDTQYF
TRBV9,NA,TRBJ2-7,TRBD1,TGTGCCAGCAGCACCCGGACAGGACCGGGCGAGCAGTACTTC,CASSTRTGPGEQYF
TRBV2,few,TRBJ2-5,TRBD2,TGTGCCAGCAGTTGGACTAGCGGACTTTACCAAGAGACCCAGTACTTC,CASSWTSGLYQETQYF
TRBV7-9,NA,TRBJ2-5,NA,TGTGCCAGCAGCTTAAGGCAACTCCCGGGGACCCAGTACTTC,CASSLRQLPGTQYF
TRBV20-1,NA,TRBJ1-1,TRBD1,TGCAGTGCTAGAGATCAAAACAGGGGGAACACTGAAGCTTTCTTT,CSARDQNRGNTEAFF
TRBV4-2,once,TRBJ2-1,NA,TGTGCCAGCAGCCAAGGGATTGTATATGGGCCCTACAATGAGCAGTTCTTC,CASSQGIVYGPYNEQFF
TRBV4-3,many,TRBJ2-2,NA,TGCGCCAGCAGCCAAGTCACCGGGGCGTCCGGGGAGCTGTTTTTT,CASSQVTGASGELFF
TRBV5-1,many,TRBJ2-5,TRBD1,TGCGCCAGCAGCCCGGGACAGGGGGAAGAGACCCAGTACTTC,CASSPGQGEETQYF
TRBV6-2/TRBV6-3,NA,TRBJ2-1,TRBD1,TGTGCCAGCAGTTGGGTGCCTACAGGGGGCGATGAGCAGTTCTTC,CASSWVPTGGDEQFF
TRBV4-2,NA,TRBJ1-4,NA,TGTGCCAGCAGCCTGAATATAAATGTGGCGACTAATGAAAAACTGTTTTTT,CASSLNINVATNEKLFF
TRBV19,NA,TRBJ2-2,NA,TGTGCCAGCCGGAATAACGTCGAGACCGGGGAGCTGTTTTTT,CASRNNVETGELFF
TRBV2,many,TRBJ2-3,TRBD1,TGTGCCAGCAGTGGGGACAGATCTACAGATACGCAGTATTTT,CASSGDRSTDTQYF
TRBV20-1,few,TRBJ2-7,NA,TGCAGTGCTGAGGCAGGGGGAGGCTACGAGCAGTACTTC,CSAEAGGGYEQYF
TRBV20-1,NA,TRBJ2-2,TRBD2,TGCAGTGCTTCCCGGACTAGCGGGGGTGCCGGGGAGCTGTTTTTT,CSASRTSGGAGELFF
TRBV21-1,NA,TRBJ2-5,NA,TGTGCCAGCAGCTCCCGGACTAGCAGAGAGACCCAGTACTTC,CASSSRTSRETQYF
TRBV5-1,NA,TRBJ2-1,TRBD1,TGCGCCAGCAGCCGTGAACAGGGGGCCGCGAGAGGATACAATGAGCAGTTCTTC,CASSREQGAARGYNEQFF
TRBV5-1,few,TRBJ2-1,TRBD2,TGCGCCAGCAGCTTGAATCTAGCGGGCGGCAGTGAGCAGTTCTTC,CASSLNLAGGSEQFF
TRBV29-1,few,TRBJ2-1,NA,TGCAGCGTTCGACGCAATGAGCAGTTCTTC,CSVRRNEQFF
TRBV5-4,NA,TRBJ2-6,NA,TGTGCCAGCAGCTGGATGGAATTGTCTGGGGCCAACGTCCTGACTTTC,CASSWMELSGANVLTF
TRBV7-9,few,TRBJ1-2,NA,TGTGCCAGCGGCCGATCGGCCCCTACTAACTATGGCTACACCTTC,CASGRSAPTNYGYTF
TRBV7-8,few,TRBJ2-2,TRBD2,TGTGCCAGCAGCTTAGTCCTAGCGGACACCGGGGAGCTGTTTTTT,CASSLVLADTGELFF
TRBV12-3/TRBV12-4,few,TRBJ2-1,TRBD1,TGTGCCAGCAGTTTATCCAGCCAGGGGGTCAATGAGCAGTTCTTC,CASSLSSQGVNEQFF